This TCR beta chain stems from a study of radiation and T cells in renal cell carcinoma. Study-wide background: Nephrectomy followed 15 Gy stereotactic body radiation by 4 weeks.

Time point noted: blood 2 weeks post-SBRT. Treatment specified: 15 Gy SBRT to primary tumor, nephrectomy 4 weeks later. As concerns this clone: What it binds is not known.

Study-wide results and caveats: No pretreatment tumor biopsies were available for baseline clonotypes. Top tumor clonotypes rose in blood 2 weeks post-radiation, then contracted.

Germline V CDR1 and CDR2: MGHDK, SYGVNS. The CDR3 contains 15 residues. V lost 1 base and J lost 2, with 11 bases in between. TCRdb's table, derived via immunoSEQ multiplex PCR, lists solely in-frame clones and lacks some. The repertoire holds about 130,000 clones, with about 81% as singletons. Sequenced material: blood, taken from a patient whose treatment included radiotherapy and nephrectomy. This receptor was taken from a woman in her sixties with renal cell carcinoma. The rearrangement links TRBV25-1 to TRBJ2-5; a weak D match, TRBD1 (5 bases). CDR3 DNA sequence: TGTGCCAGCAGTGAATTCGGACACAGGCAAGAGACCCAGTACTTC. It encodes CASSEFGHRQETQYF.